These 14 T cell receptor beta chains were all obtained from the same sample, sequenced in a study of T cells in Graves' hyperthyroidism and ophthalmopathy. The CDR3 regions of TCR beta were amplified from RNA transcripts. During a first-round RT-PCR of the TCR CDR3, the HTBI primer set was used. Via MiXCR, TCRdb re-called the multiplex PCR reads, giving one row per CDR3 protein. The table records around 280,000 distinct CDR3 sequences, approximately 15% of them present only once. Sequenced material: blood. All receptors come from a woman aged 40 to 50 with Graves' hyperthyroidism.

This clonotype was observed many times. V is TRBV2 and J is TRBJ1-6; perhaps TRBD1 as D (5 bases). The CDR3 covers 14 residues. V was pared by 7 bases and J by 5 bases, with 12 bases between. Looked up from germline, CDR1 is SNHLY and CDR2 is FYNNEI. The CDR3 sequence: CASNPGLDNSPLHF. The CDR3 coding sequence is TGTGCCAGCAACCCGGGACTGGATAATTCACCCCTCCACTTT.

This clonotype was detected ten times or more. V and J are TRBV6-2 or TRBV6-3 and TRBJ2-1; D is unclear. The germline CDR1 and CDR2 sequences are MNHEY and SVGEGT. The CDR3 covers 18 residues. V gave up 2 bases and J gave up 6 bases, with 23 bases separating them. The CDR3 bases are TGTGCCAGCAGTTACAGAATGAGTGACTCGGGCATCCCCAATGAGCAGTTCTTC. Protein: CASSYRMSDSGIPNEQFF.

Many counts were recorded for this clonotype. This chain uses TRBV18 with TRBJ2-5; unclear D gene. The CDR3 has 13 residues. Germline V CDR1 and CDR2: KGHSH, LQKENI. V lost 6 bases and J 0 bases, leaving 8 bases between the germline ends. CDR3 sequence (DNA): TGTGCCAGCTCCACCAGGAACCAAGAGACCCAGTACTTC. Its translation is CASSTRNQETQYF.

This clonotype was picked up many times. The junction departs from germline at one end; a sequencing error may be responsible. The chain couples TRBV10-3 to TRBJ1-2; 7 bases align to TRBD1. The CDR3 is 15 residues long. Looked up from germline, CDR1 is ENHRY and CDR2 is SYGVKD. The CDR3 nucleotides read TGTGCCATCAGCCTGGGGACAGATGGGGTCTATGACTACACCTTC. Encoded protein: CAISLGTDGVYDYTF.

The CDR3 spells CALLRRQGSGNTIYF. DNA of the CDR3: TGTGCCCTCCTCCGCCGACAGGGCTCTGGAAACACCATATATTTT. The J gene is TRBJ1-3, the V gene TRBV6-1; 7 bases are shared with TRBD1. The CDR3 contains 15 residues. Germline V gene sequence: CDR1 MNHNS, CDR2 SASEGT. V was pared by 11 bases and J by 0 bases, with 10 bases of the junction left unmatched.

At least ten counts were recorded for this clonotype. The chain is built from TRBV13 and TRBJ2-7; 12 nucleotides agree with TRBD2. Germline lookup yields CDR1 PRHDT and CDR2 FYEKMQ (reference sequence). V gave up 4 bases and J gave up 3 bases; unmatched junction bases: 7. The CDR3 is made up of 16 amino acids. The CDR3 spells CASSSSGRAFFYEQYF. CDR3 coding DNA: TGTGCCAGCAGCTCTAGCGGGAGGGCCTTCTTCTACGAGCAGTACTTC.

This clonotype was found many times. This chain uses TRBV29-1 with TRBJ2-1; D might be TRBD1 (6 bases). V was cut by 6 bases and J by 1 base, with 10 bases left in between. CDR1 is SQVTM, CDR2 ANQGSEA, per germline. The CDR3 is 13 amino acids. CDR3 sequence: CSVDRSSYNEQFF. CDR3 coding DNA: TGCAGCGTAGACAGGAGTTCCTACAATGAGCAGTTCTTC.

The chain has TRBV7-2 and TRBJ2-1; no reliable D call. V gave up 5 bases and J gave up 8 bases, with 13 bases separating them. CDR1 and CDR2 from the germline V gene are SGHTA and FQGNSA. CDR3 length equals 13 residues. The chain's CDR3 is CASSDPLSDEQFF. The CDR3 DNA reads as TGTGCCAGCAGCGATCCTTTGTCTGATGAGCAGTTCTTC.

This clonotype has only one observation. The gene calls are TRBV28 and TRBJ1-2, with D perhaps TRBD1 (6 bases). This CDR3 is 16 amino acids long. The V gene lost 4 bases and the J gene lost 4 bases, with 19 bases spanning the gap. Germline V gives CDR1 MDHEN, CDR2 SYDVKM. The CDR3 loop is CASSYSGDIGRYGYTF. CDR3 nucleotide sequence: TGTGCCAGCAGTTACTCTGGGGACATCGGTCGCTATGGCTACACCTTC.

The table lists this clonotype with many counts. V is TRBV7-8 and J is TRBJ2-1, with 7 bases fitting TRBD2. The V and J ends lost 5 bases and 5 bases, in that order; junction bases with no gene match: 18. Germline V gives CDR1 SGHVS, CDR2 FQNEAQ. The CDR3 covers 18 residues. CDR3 coding DNA: TGTGCCAGCAGCAGGAGAGGTCCGGGAGGAACTCCTAACAATGAGCAGTTCTTC. Translating it yields CASSRRGPGGTPNNEQFF.

This clonotype has a count of ten or more. V is TRBV25-1 and J is TRBJ1-2, with a tentative D call TRBD1 (6 bases). Germline CDR1 reads MGHDK; CDR2 reads SYGVNS. CDR3 length equals 13 residues. The V end lost 2 bases, the J end lost 4 bases, and 8 bases lay between the germline ends. In nucleotides, the CDR3 is TGTGCCAGCAGTGAACAGGGGCTCTATGGCTACACCTTC. It specifies CASSEQGLYGYTF.

This clonotype was picked up many times. This chain joins TRBV29-1 and TRBJ2-7; the match to TRBD2 covers 8 bases. CDR1 is SQVTM, CDR2 ANQGSEA, per germline. The CDR3 is 13 amino acids. The trim removed 4 bases at V and 2 bases at J, leaving 4 bases unmatched. In nucleotides, the CDR3 is TGCAGCGTTGGCTTAGCGGGAACCTACGAGCAGTACTTC. Protein sequence: CSVGLAGTYEQYF.

Many counts were recorded for this clonotype. The V and J genes are TRBV6-8 and TRBJ2-1; perhaps TRBD2 as D (6 bases). The germline V gene has CDR1 MNHGY and CDR2 SAAAGT. This CDR3 spans 18 amino acids. The V and J ends lost 9 bases and 4 bases respectively, with 28 bases between them. The CDR3 coding sequence is TGTGCCAGGAGACATTTGTGGGGAGGATTCCGGTGTTACAATGAGCAGTTCTTC. Translating gives CARRHLWGGFRCYNEQFF.

This clonotype came up a few times. The V and J genes are TRBV6-1 and TRBJ1-1; 9 bases align to TRBD1. There are 14 residues in the CDR3. V lost 7 bases, J lost 5 bases, and 8 bases stayed unmatched. Per germline, CDR1 MNHNS and CDR2 SASEGT. DNA for the CDR3: TGTGCCAGCACCCTGACAGGGGGGACGACTGAAGCTTTCTTT. Translating gives CASTLTGGTTEAFF.